This passage covers 4 T cell receptor beta chains from one sample sequenced in a study of blood T cells in healthy people across ages. Combining a sample-barcoded 5' primer with a J-beta primer mix, a second PCR ran for 7 to 11 cycles. TCRdb reprocessed the 5' RACE reads with MiXCR, giving one entry per CDR3 protein. The sample lists roughly 2 million distinct CDR3 sequences, around half occurring once. Sequencing was carried out using blood. The receptors originated from a woman aged 40 to 55 in good health.

This CDR3 reads CASRTRDGPNYGYTF. CDR3 bases: TGTGCCAGCAGAACCCGGGACGGCCCCAACTATGGCTACACCTTC. The rearrangement links TRBV28 to TRBJ1-2, with TRBD1 as a possible D gene (5 bases). The CDR3 sequence is 15 residues long. Germline assignment: CDR1 MDHEN and CDR2 SYDVKM. The V end was cut by 6 bases, the J end by 2 bases, with 16 bases between.

The chain carries TRBV7-6 and TRBJ2-7, with D possibly being TRBD1 (5 bases). Germline CDR1 SGHVS, CDR2 FNYEAQ. The CDR3 extends over 15 amino acids. V was pared by 3 bases and J by 2 bases, with 14 bases between. For the CDR3, the DNA is TGTGCCAGCAGCTTGACAGAGAGCCCTACCTACGAGCAGTACTTC. Protein: CASSLTESPTYEQYF.

This clonotype has just a few counts. The V gene is TRBV20-1, the J gene TRBJ2-1, with no clear D. The CDR3 totals 15 residues. Germline CDR1 and CDR2: DFQATT and SNEGSKA (reference sequence). V lost 1 base and J lost 0, with 10 bases in between. CDR3 loop: CSARGKGFSYNEQFF. CDR3 DNA sequence: TGCAGTGCTAGAGGAAAGGGATTCTCCTACAATGAGCAGTTCTTC.

This clonotype was seen a handful of times. This chain joins TRBV12-3 or TRBV12-4 and TRBJ1-2, with unresolved D. The V end lost 5 bases, the J end lost 12 bases, and 4 bases lay between the germline ends. The CDR3 consists of 8 residues. CDR3: CASSPDTF. CDR3 sequence (DNA): TGTGCCAGCAGTCCCGACACCTTC.